The 31 T cell receptor beta chains below all came from one sample that was sequenced in a study of STAT3 mutations in large granular lymphocyte leukemia. Study-wide findings and caveats: In T-cell large granular lymphocyte leukemia, about half of patients showed multiple immunodominant subclonotypes.

Profiling relied on immunoSEQ multiplex PCR, and the TCRdb table lists in-frame clones only, not all of them. The table records roughly 30,000 clones, around 80% of them present only once. These receptors' antigens are unknown. Sequencing was done on a sample of peripheral blood mononuclear cells. These receptor sequences come from a woman aged 50 to 60 with T-cell large granular lymphocyte leukemia. Some clones in this sample may be carry-over from other donors' samples.

The chain couples TRBV2 to TRBJ2-3; TRBD2 matches 8 bases. The CDR3 consists of 15 residues. Germline-derived CDR1 and CDR2 are SNHLY and FYNNEI. J lost 3 bases, V lost 9 bases, and 11 bases had no gene match. The CDR3 coding sequence is TGTGCCAGTCACCCTCAGGGACTAGTTACAGATACGCAGTATTTT. Protein product: CASHPQGLVTDTQYF.

This clone has a handful of counts. The chain is built from TRBV5-8 and TRBJ2-7; D gene ambiguous. This CDR3 region has 10 residues. Germline CDR1 reads SGHTS; CDR2 reads YDEGEE. The V end lost 7 bases, the J end lost 7 bases, and 9 bases lay between the germline ends. CDR3 protein: CASPKPEQYF. The CDR3 nucleotides are TGTGCCAGCCCGAAGCCGGAGCAGTACTTC.

This rearrangement joins TRBV5-1 to TRBJ1-1, with a weak D call TRBD1 (5 bases). This CDR3 is 13 amino acids long. The V gene's germline CDR1 is SGHRS and CDR2 YFSETQ. V gave up 4 bases and J gave up 1 base, with 8 bases separating them. DNA of the CDR3: TGCGCCAGCAGCCAGGGTTGGAACACTGAAGCTTTCTTT. It specifies CASSQGWNTEAFF.

CDR3 DNA sequence: TGTGCCAGCTCGAGGTACCAAGAGACCCAGTACTTC. Amino acids: CASSRYQETQYF. The chain carries TRBV18 and TRBJ2-5, with no clear D. V was pared by 6 bases and J by 0 bases, with 5 bases between. The CDR3 sequence is 12 residues long. Germline V CDR1 and CDR2: KGHSH, LQKENI.

V gene TRBV28 combines with J gene TRBJ2-1, with 14 nucleotides matching TRBD2. This CDR3 is 17 amino acids long. V dropped 2 bases and J dropped 6; count of bases not matched to a gene: 6. From germline, CDR1 is MDHEN and CDR2 SYDVKM. The CDR3 is CASSLTGTSGSGNEQFF. DNA for the CDR3: TGTGCCAGCAGTTTAACCGGGACTAGCGGGAGCGGCAATGAGCAGTTCTTC.

The chain links TRBV14 to TRBJ2-7, with 11 bases fitting TRBD2. Germline assignment: CDR1 SGHDN and CDR2 FVKESK. V trimming: 1 base; J trimming: 6 bases; junction bases outside the gene matches: 2. The CDR3 covers 14 residues. The CDR3 sequence: CASSQGLAGGEQYF. The CDR3 DNA sequence: TGTGCCAGCAGCCAAGGTCTAGCGGGAGGCGAGCAGTACTTC.

The chain uses TRBV5-1 and TRBJ2-5; TRBD1 is a possible D gene (6 bases). The V end was cut by 4 bases, the J end by 2 bases, with 21 bases between. Germline CDR1 SGHRS, CDR2 YFSETQ. The CDR3 spans 17 residues. The DNA of the CDR3 is TGCGCCAGCAGCGACCGTCGTGGGGGCTTCCAACAAGAGACCCAGTACTTC. Translated: CASSDRRGGFQQETQYF.

The V call is TRBV18, the J call TRBJ2-7, with D perhaps matching TRBD1 (7 bases). Trimming stripped 6 bases from V and 3 bases from J, with 18 bases between. Germline values: CDR1 KGHSH, CDR2 LQKENI. This CDR3 is built from 15 residues. CDR3 in DNA: TGTGCCAGCTCTTCCTCCAGGGGGGACGTCTACGAGCAGTACTTC. Translated, it gives CASSSSRGDVYEQYF.

This chain joins TRBV25-1 and TRBJ1-1; the D is unclear. V was pared by 4 bases and J by 7 bases, with 19 bases between. The CDR3 runs 15 residues. CDR1 and CDR2 from the germline V gene are MGHDK and SYGVNS. The CDR3 coding sequence is TGTGCCAGCAGTGTGGGCCCTCCCCAGGTTGGTGAAGCTTTCTTT. This encodes CASSVGPPQVGEAFF. The full variable domain, its missing parts supplied by reference TRBV25-1 and TRBJ1-1, is EADIYQTPRYLVIGTGKKITLECSQTMGHDKMYWYQQDPGMELHLIHYSYGVNSTEKGDLSSESTVSRIRTEHFPLTLESARPSHTSQYLCASSVGPPQVGEAFFGQGTRLTVV.

The rearrangement uses TRBV6-5 and TRBJ2-1; D possibly uses TRBD1 or TRBD2 (5 bases each). This CDR3 has 13 residues. V lost 2 bases to trimming and J lost 6 bases, with 8 bases between them. Germline V CDR1 and CDR2: MNHEY, SVGAGI. The DNA of the CDR3 is TGTGCCAGCAGTTACGGGACCCTCAATGAGCAGTTCTTC. This encodes CASSYGTLNEQFF.

The rearrangement joins TRBV29-1 to TRBJ2-1; TRBD1 aligns across 10 bases. The CDR3 runs 14 residues. V lost 7 bases, J lost 7 bases, and 10 bases stayed unmatched. The germline CDR1 and CDR2 sequences are SQVTM and ANQGSEA. CDR3 in DNA: TGCAGCGGGACCTCGGGACAGGGGAAAAATGAGCAGTTCTTC. Its protein product is CSGTSGQGKNEQFF.

This clone appeared a few times. The genes are TRBV18 and TRBJ2-7; D possibly corresponds to TRBD1 (6 bases). CDR1 is KGHSH, CDR2 LQKENI, per germline. The CDR3 runs to 13 residues. Trimming removed 3 bases at V and 3 bases at J, with 9 bases between. The CDR3 reads CASSPGQLYEQYF. CDR3 in DNA: TGTGCCAGCTCACCGGGACAACTCTACGAGCAGTACTTC.

The V gene is TRBV18, the J gene TRBJ2-2; no reliable D call. The CDR3 has 13 amino acids. V lost 3 bases, J lost 8 bases, and 10 bases lay in between. Germline CDR1 reads KGHSH; CDR2 reads LQKENI. DNA of the CDR3: TGTGCCAGCTCACCCCTTGGTCCGGGGGAGCTGTTTTTT. This translates into CASSPLGPGELFF.

This clone has a single count. This chain connects TRBV7-2 to TRBJ2-5; D ambiguous. V lost 7 bases, J lost 4 bases, and 13 bases lay in between. This CDR3 comprises 13 residues. Germline-derived CDR1 and CDR2 are SGHTA and FQGNSA. The CDR3 here is CASTLSPGETQYF. DNA for the CDR3: TGTGCCAGCACCCTTAGTCCAGGAGAGACCCAGTACTTC.

The J gene is TRBJ1-1, the V gene TRBV5-6; possible D gene TRBD1, 6 bases. This CDR3 region has 14 residues. Germline V gene sequence: CDR1 SGHDT, CDR2 YYEEEE. The ends were cut back, 1 base at V and 7 bases at J, with 14 bases in the middle. CDR3 DNA: TGTGCCAGCAGCTTGAGGGGGGTCAGAGGTGAAGCTTTCTTT. Residues: CASSLRGVRGEAFF.

The chain employs TRBV18 and TRBJ1-1, with D perhaps matching TRBD1 (6 bases). Germline CDR1 KGHSH, CDR2 LQKENI. Trimming removed 3 bases at V and 4 bases at J, with 12 bases between. The CDR3 is 14 amino acids. The CDR3 loop is CASSPTGLRTEAFF. CDR3 bases: TGTGCCAGCTCACCCACAGGGCTTCGCACTGAAGCTTTCTTT.

This clone was counted only a few times. V usage is TRBV2 and J usage is TRBJ1-1, with D possibly being TRBD1 (6 bases). This CDR3 comprises 13 residues. Between the trimmed V and J ends, which lost 6 bases and 11 bases, there was a span of 19 bases. Per germline, CDR1 SNHLY and CDR2 FYNNEI. CDR3 nucleotides: TGTGCCAGCAGCGCCCTTCGGGGGCCCGGGGCTTTCTTT. Its translation: CASSALRGPGAFF.

The chain employs TRBV18 and TRBJ2-5, with D unresolved. Looked up from germline, CDR1 is KGHSH and CDR2 is LQKENI. The ends were cut back, 5 bases at V and 1 base at J, with 2 bases in the middle. The CDR3 is 11 amino acids. In DNA form, the CDR3 reads TGTGCCAGCTCAGTCCAAGAGACCCAGTACTTC. The encoded protein is CASSVQETQYF.

This clone was found a few times. This sequence joins TRBV5-1 and TRBJ1-1, with D uncertain. Germline V gives CDR1 SGHRS, CDR2 YFSETQ. Deletions cut 4 bases from V and 8 bases from J, with 15 bases between. The CDR3 consists of 13 residues. The CDR3 region has the DNA TGCGCCAGCAGCCTGGGGAATACGAAGGAAGCTTTCTTT. Protein sequence: CASSLGNTKEAFF.

This clone was seen just once. CDR3 coding DNA: TGTGCCAGCAGCCGGGGGTTCGGGGCTGGGGCCAACGTCCTGACTTTC. It yields the protein CASSRGFGAGANVLTF. The chain recombines TRBV14 with TRBJ2-6; either TRBD1 or TRBD2 may supply D (5 bases each). From germline, CDR1 is SGHDN and CDR2 FVKESK. The ends were cut back, 4 bases at V and 2 bases at J, with 12 bases in the middle. The CDR3 has 16 amino acids.

V gene TRBV7-9 combines with J gene TRBJ2-7; a weak D match, TRBD1 (6 bases). CDR1 and CDR2 from the germline V gene are SEHNR and FQNEAQ (reference sequence). Trimming shortened V by 0 bases and J by 5 bases, and 14 bases separated the two germline ends. CDR3 size: 15 residues. CDR3 protein: CASSLAIHRDDEQYF. The CDR3 nucleotides read TGTGCCAGCAGCTTAGCAATTCACAGGGATGACGAGCAGTACTTC.

This chain links TRBV9 with TRBJ2-5, with 9 bases lining up with TRBD2. This CDR3 contains 15 residues. Germline CDR1 reads SGDLS; CDR2 reads YYNGEE. With V trimmed by 3 bases and J by 4 bases, 7 bases remained unmatched. The CDR3 DNA is TGTGCCAGCAGCGAGGATAGCGGGAGTGGAGAGACCCAGTACTTC. This codes for CASSEDSGSGETQYF.

The J gene is TRBJ2-7, the V gene TRBV9; a weak D match, TRBD1 (5 bases). The germline V gene has CDR1 SGDLS and CDR2 YYNGEE. The CDR3 totals 15 residues. V was cut by 4 bases and J by 2 bases, with 16 bases left in between. Here the CDR3 DNA reads TGTGCCAGCAGCTCCTTAAGGGCAGGGACCTACGAGCAGTACTTC. It specifies CASSSLRAGTYEQYF.

This clone has just one count. The chain recombines TRBV18 with TRBJ1-4; no firm D call. CDR3 length: 14 residues. Germline V gene sequence: CDR1 KGHSH, CDR2 LQKENI. V gave up 6 bases and J gave up 0 bases, with 8 bases separating them. DNA for the CDR3: TGTGCCAGCTCCCAATACGCAACTAATGAAAAACTGTTTTTT. Protein: CASSQYATNEKLFF.

CDR3: CASSYRGQEAFF. CDR3 sequence (DNA): TGTGCCAGCAGTTACAGGGGACAGGAAGCTTTCTTT. This rearrangement joins TRBV6-5 to TRBJ1-1; 7 bases agree with TRBD1. Germline CDR1 is MNHEY and CDR2 is SVGAGI. Losses at the gene ends were 2 bases for V and 8 bases for J; bases not matched to a gene: 2. The CDR3 runs 12 residues.

The V and J genes are TRBV4-1 and TRBJ2-3; D not certain. The germline gives CDR1 MGHRA, CDR2 YSYEKL. The V gene lost 6 bases and the J gene lost 0 bases, with 10 bases spanning the gap. The length of the CDR3 is 14 residues. CDR3 sequence: CASRYAPSTDTQYF. CDR3 coding DNA: TGCGCCAGCAGATACGCCCCTAGCACAGATACGCAGTATTTT.

V is TRBV5-4 and J is TRBJ1-2; D might be TRBD1 (5 bases). This CDR3 comprises 15 residues. V gave up 0 bases and J gave up 8 bases, with 17 bases separating them. The germline V gene has CDR1 SGHNT and CDR2 YYREEE (reference sequence). CDR3 sequence reads: CASSLDFPRGLGYTF. Written as DNA, the CDR3 is TGTGCCAGCAGCTTGGATTTCCCGAGGGGATTAGGCTACACCTTC.

The chain carries TRBV11-1 and TRBJ2-7, with 8 positions matching TRBD1. V was clipped by 5 bases and J by 2 bases; unmatched bases: 11. Per germline, CDR1 SGHAT and CDR2 FQDESV (reference sequence). This CDR3 is built from 16 residues. CDR3 sequence (DNA): TGTGCCAGCAGCCAGCTCCAGGGGGCCACGACCTACGAGCAGTACTTC. Translation: CASSQLQGATTYEQYF.

V and J are TRBV28 and TRBJ2-7; D tentatively fits TRBD1 or TRBD2 (5 bases each). CDR1 and CDR2 (germline): MDHEN, SYDVKM. V lost 8 bases to trimming and J lost 2 bases, with 16 bases between them. The CDR3 extends over 14 amino acids. The CDR3 DNA sequence: TGTGCCAGCTTCAGCCCAAGAGGGGCCTACGAGCAGTACTTC. It specifies CASFSPRGAYEQYF. The variable domain in full, completed from reference TRBV28 and TRBJ2-7, reads DVKVTQSSRYLVKRTGEKVFLECVQDMDHENMFWYRQDPGLGLRLIYFSYDVKMKEKGDIPEGYSVSREKKERFSLILESASTNQTSMYLCASFSPRGAYEQYFGPGTRLTVT.

The gene calls are TRBV7-9 and TRBJ2-6; tentative D call: TRBD1 (6 bases). V gave up 5 bases and J gave up 0 bases, with 17 bases separating them. The CDR3 spans 18 residues. The germline V gene encodes CDR1 SEHNR and CDR2 FQNEAQ (reference sequence). The DNA for the CDR3 is TGTGCCAGCAGCCCCGGGACACCCTTGGACTCTGGGGCCAACGTCCTGACTTTC. Translation: CASSPGTPLDSGANVLTF. The full variable domain, with the rest looked up from reference TRBV7-9 and TRBJ2-6, is DTGVSQNPRHKITKRGQNVTFRCDPISEHNRLYWYRQTLGQGPEFLTYFQNEAQLEKSRLLSDRFSAERPKGSFSTLEIQRTEQGDSAMYLCASSPGTPLDSGANVLTFGAGSRLTVL.

This clone was detected only a few times. The chain links TRBV29-1 to TRBJ2-7; D remains unclear. Germline CDR1 reads SQVTM; CDR2 reads ANQGSEA. The CDR3 is 11 amino acids. Trimming stripped 4 bases from V and 3 bases from J, with 7 bases between. CDR3 residues: CSVASGYEQYF. The CDR3 nucleotides are TGCAGCGTTGCGTCAGGCTACGAGCAGTACTTC.